This entry features one TCR beta chain sequence. V was shortened by 8 bases and J by 0 bases, with 23 bases between the two germline ends. The CDR3 covers 18 residues. Looked up from germline, CDR1 is WSHSY and CDR2 is SAAADI. This entry is derived from a study of cytomegalovirus exposure and HLA in healthy donors. Sequencing was performed with immunoSEQ multiplex PCR; in TCRdb, only in-frame clones are kept and a portion is missing. The sample shows fewer than 75,000 clones, roughly 94% of them seen only once. The source material was PBMCs. The V and J genes are TRBV10-2 and TRBJ1-3; D unclear. The TCR sequence derives from a woman aged 18-30 years in good health and CMV-seropositive. CDR3 sequence: CASPLRSPSPSSGNTIYF. CDR3 in DNA: TGCGCCAGCCCATTGAGATCTCCGAGCCCGAGCTCTGGAAACACCATATATTTT.